This T cell receptor beta chain derives from a study of CD8 T cells in ankylosing spondylitis. Study-wide results and caveats: The study looked at matched synovial fluid samples from ankylosing spondylitis patients. Disease-linked clones were reported to be significantly enriched there. A TCR beta motif of under ten highly homologous variants appeared characteristic of ankylosing spondylitis blood. Both synovial fluid and blood in reactive arthritis had previously been reported to carry some motif variants.

One entry per CDR3 protein results from TCRdb running MiXCR on the 5' RACE reads. Of about 500,000 distinct CDR3 sequences in the sample, roughly an eighth were seen once. With regard to this clonotype: Its antigen is still unknown.

CDR3 length: 13 amino acids. Per the germline V gene, CDR1 is SGDLS and CDR2 is YYNGEE. V was clipped by 1 base and J by 8 bases, with 12 bases between them. V usage is TRBV9 and J usage is TRBJ1-1; D is possibly TRBD1 (5 bases). The specimen sequenced was blood, either unsorted or a sorted T cell fraction (not recorded which). This sequence originates from a male donor with ankylosing spondylitis. CDR3 sequence reads: CASSVSLNREAFF. CDR3 nucleotides: TGTGCCAGCAGCGTAAGCCTGAACAGGGAAGCTTTCTTT.